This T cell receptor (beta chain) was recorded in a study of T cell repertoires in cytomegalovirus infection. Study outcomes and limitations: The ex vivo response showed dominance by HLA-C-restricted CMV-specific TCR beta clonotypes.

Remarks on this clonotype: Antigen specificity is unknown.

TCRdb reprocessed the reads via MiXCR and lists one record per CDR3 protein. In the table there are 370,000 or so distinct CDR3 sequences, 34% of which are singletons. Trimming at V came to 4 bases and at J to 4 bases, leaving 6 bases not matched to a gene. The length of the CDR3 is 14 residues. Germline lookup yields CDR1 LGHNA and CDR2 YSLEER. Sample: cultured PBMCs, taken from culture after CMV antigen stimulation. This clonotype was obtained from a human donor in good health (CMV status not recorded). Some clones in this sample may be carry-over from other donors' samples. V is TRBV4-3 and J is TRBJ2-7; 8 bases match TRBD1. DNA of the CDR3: TGCGCCAGCAGCCCCGACAGGGGCGCATACGAGCAGTACTTC. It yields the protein CASSPDRGAYEQYF.